A single TCR beta chain is shown here with its context. This specimen belongs to a study of shared T cell receptors in the human thymus. V lost 2 bases and J 0 bases, leaving 7 bases between the germline ends. The CDR3 is made up of 14 amino acids. The V gene's germline CDR1 is MDHEN and CDR2 SYDVKM. Sequencing was performed with immunoSEQ multiplex PCR; in TCRdb, only in-frame clones are kept and a portion is missing. The data hold about 380,000 clones, with over 90% observed a single time. The chain has TRBV28 and TRBJ1-1; D remains unclear. The TCR sequence derives from a human donor. Sequencing used thymocytes. CDR3 protein: CASSLLSLNTEAFF. The CDR3 DNA follows: TGTGCCAGCAGTTTACTTTCCCTGAACACTGAAGCTTTCTTT.